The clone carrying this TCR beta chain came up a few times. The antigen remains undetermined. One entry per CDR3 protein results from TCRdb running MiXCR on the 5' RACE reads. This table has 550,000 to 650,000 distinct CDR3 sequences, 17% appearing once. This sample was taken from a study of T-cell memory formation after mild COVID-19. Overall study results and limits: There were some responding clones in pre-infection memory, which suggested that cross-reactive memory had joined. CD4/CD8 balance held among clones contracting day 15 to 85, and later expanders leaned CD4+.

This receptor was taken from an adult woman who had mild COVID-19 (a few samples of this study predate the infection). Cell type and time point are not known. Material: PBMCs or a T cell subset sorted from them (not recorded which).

CDR3 sequence (DNA): TGTGCCTGGAGTTGGACTAGCGGGGGGGTCAGTGAGCAGTTCTTC. This sequence encodes CAWSWTSGGVSEQFF. The V and J genes are TRBV30 and TRBJ2-1; the match to TRBD2 covers 15 bases. CDR1 is GTSNPN and CDR2 is SVGIG in the germline V gene (reference sequence). Germline trimming cut 2 bases from V and 9 bases from J; bases unmatched to any gene: 5. This CDR3 has 15 amino acids.